One and the same sample provided the 5 T cell receptor beta chains below, sequenced in a study of OX40 agonist ivuxolimab in advanced cancers. The method was immunoSEQ multiplex PCR; TCRdb's version includes in-frame clones alone and lacks a portion of them. The sample carries approximately 29,000 clones, roughly 83% recorded once. The input for sequencing was CD4+ or CD8+ T cells sorted from blood, taken in a trial of the OX40 agonist ivuxolimab. These receptors came from an adult with an advanced solid tumor such as melanoma, head and neck, liver or kidney cancer.

The V gene is TRBV7-3, the J gene TRBJ2-2; D possibly matches TRBD1 or TRBD2 (5 bases each). CDR3 length equals 14 residues. CDR1 is SGHTA, CDR2 FQGTGA, per germline. V gave up 3 bases and J gave up 5 bases, with 10 bases separating them. The DNA of the CDR3 is TGTGCCAGCAGCTTCGGATGGGGGACCGGGGAGCTGTTTTTT. It specifies CASSFGWGTGELFF.

The chain carries TRBV15 and TRBJ1-5; D unresolved. The CDR3 loop spans 14 amino acids. The V gene's germline CDR1 is LNHNV and CDR2 YYDKDF (reference sequence). Trimming stripped 0 bases from V and 7 bases from J, with 10 bases between. The CDR3 region has the DNA TGTGCCACCAGCAGAGACAGTCCGGGACAGCCCCAGCATTTT. Its translation: CATSRDSPGQPQHF.

V is TRBV7-9 and J is TRBJ2-7, with D possibly being TRBD2 (7 bases). Germline CDR1 and CDR2: SEHNR and FQNEAQ (reference sequence). V was trimmed by 4 bases and J by 2 bases, leaving 21 bases between them. There are 17 residues in the CDR3. The CDR3 loop reads CASSYPVAGANTYEQYF. CDR3 bases: TGTGCCAGCAGCTACCCAGTTGCGGGGGCGAATACCTACGAGCAGTACTTC.

The rearrangement joins TRBV7-9 to TRBJ1-2; 8 nucleotides align to TRBD1. The CDR3 consists of 15 residues. Trimming removed 5 bases from V and 8 bases from J; junction bases left unmatched: 13. The germline CDR1 and CDR2 sequences are SEHNR and FQNEAQ (reference sequence). The CDR3 nucleotides read TGTGCCAGCAGCGCAACCCAGGGGGCCTCCGGGGGCTACACCTTC. It translates to CASSATQGASGGYTF. The full variable domain, in which reference TRBV7-9 and TRBJ1-2 provide the parts outside the CDR3, is DTGVSQNPRHKITKRGQNVTFRCDPISEHNRLYWYRQTLGQGPEFLTYFQNEAQLEKSRLLSDRFSAERPKGSFSTLEIQRTEQGDSAMYLCASSATQGASGGYTFGSGTRLTVV.

The chain employs TRBV14 and TRBJ2-5; no firm D call. The CDR3 loop spans 15 amino acids. V lost 0 bases and J lost 10, with 18 bases in between. The germline V gene has CDR1 SGHDN and CDR2 FVKESK. In nucleotides, the CDR3 is TGTGCCAGCAGCCAAGATGCCCAAAAGATTCGCTTCCAGTACTTC. Residues: CASSQDAQKIRFQYF.